The rows below give T cell receptor beta chains drawn from one sample of a study of cytomegalovirus exposure and HLA in healthy donors. Assay used: immunoSEQ multiplex PCR; TCRdb lists only in-frame clones, some missing. The sample lists about 130,000 clones, over 70% occurring once. Sequencing input: PBMCs. All receptors derive from a woman between 40 and 55 years old in good health and CMV-seropositive. Both conserved end residues are part of each CDR3. Each record gives: clone size, J gene, V gene, D gene, CDR3 protein, CDR3 DNA. D genes are given only for firm matches. Clone size is stated in some rows and not others, as once, few, many or a class when expanded.

size: -
J: TRBJ1-1
V: TRBV9
D: -
CDR3: CASSVGGAMNTEAFF
DNA: TGTGCCAGCAGCGTTGGTGGGGCCATGAACACTGAAGCTTTCTTT

size: -
J: TRBJ2-3
V: TRBV10-3
D: TRBD2
CDR3: CAISSGGKKSTDTQYF
DNA: TGTGCCATCTCTAGCGGGGGGAAAAAAAGCACAGATACGCAGTATTTT

size: -
J: TRBJ1-2
V: TRBV2
D: -
CDR3: CASRVDTYAINYGYTF
DNA: TGTGCCAGCAGAGTTGACACCTACGCGATTAACTATGGCTACACCTTC

size: -
J: TRBJ2-1
V: TRBV4-2
D: -
CDR3: CASSQDQGGVAVNNEQFF
DNA: TGTGCCAGCAGCCAGGACCAAGGGGGGGTAGCGGTTAACAATGAGCAGTTCTTC

size: -
J: TRBJ1-2
V: TRBV6-1
D: -
CDR3: CASSEASGPLYGYTF
DNA: TGTGCCAGCAGTGAAGCGTCGGGTCCGCTCTATGGCTACACCTTC

size: few
J: TRBJ1-6
V: TRBV6-4
D: TRBD1
CDR3: CASSSGTDNSPLHF
DNA: TGTGCCAGCAGCTCCGGGACAGATAATTCACCCCTCCACTTT

size: large
J: TRBJ2-7
V: TRBV7-6
D: -
CDR3: CASSSRVSSYEQYF
DNA: TGTGCCAGCAGCTCGAGGGTATCCTCCTACGAGCAGTACTTC

size: once
J: TRBJ1-4
V: TRBV7-2
D: TRBD1
CDR3: CASSLVGQGYEKLFF
DNA: TGTGCCAGCAGCTTAGTGGGACAGGGATATGAAAAACTGTTTTTT

size: -
J: TRBJ1-4
V: TRBV10-3
D: -
CDR3: CAISSNSDEKLFF
DNA: TGTGCCATCAGTTCAAACAGTGATGAAAAACTGTTTTTT

size: few
J: TRBJ1-2
V: TRBV6-6
D: -
CDR3: CASSYSEGKAYGYTF
DNA: TGTGCCAGCAGTTACTCGGAGGGCAAAGCCTATGGCTACACCTTC

size: few
J: TRBJ1-1
V: TRBV29-1
D: TRBD1
CDR3: CSAAGGESPWAFF
DNA: TGCTCAGCAGCAGGGGGCGAATCCCCGTGGGCTTTCTTT

size: -
J: TRBJ2-1
V: TRBV7-3
D: -
CDR3: CASSLELFNEQFF
DNA: TGTGCCAGCAGCTTAGAACTATTCAATGAGCAGTTCTTC

size: -
J: TRBJ1-2
V: TRBV6-4
D: TRBD1
CDR3: CASSNTGDYGYTF
DNA: TGTGCCAGCTCTAACACAGGGGACTATGGCTACACCTTC

size: -
J: TRBJ2-7
V: TRBV9
D: TRBD1
CDR3: CASSVDRGQGKQYF
DNA: TGTGCCAGCAGCGTCGACAGGGGGCAAGGAAAGCAGTACTTC

size: -
J: TRBJ2-7
V: TRBV27
D: TRBD2
CDR3: CASSLSRGLAGFYEQYF
DNA: TGTGCCAGCAGTTTATCCCGAGGACTAGCGGGATTCTACGAGCAGTACTTC

size: -
J: TRBJ1-3
V: TRBV27
D: TRBD1
CDR3: CASSLSAGGGNTIYF
DNA: TGTGCCAGCAGTTTATCCGCAGGGGGTGGAAACACCATATATTTT

size: few
J: TRBJ1-1
V: TRBV7-2
D: -
CDR3: CASSLRRDAEAFF
DNA: TGTGCCAGCAGCTTAAGGCGGGACGCTGAAGCTTTCTTT

size: -
J: TRBJ2-7
V: TRBV14
D: -
CDR3: CASSRTGAGDFRLYEQYF
DNA: TGTGCCAGCAGCCGTACAGGGGCAGGGGACTTTAGGCTCTACGAGCAGTACTTC

size: -
J: TRBJ2-7
V: TRBV9
D: TRBD2
CDR3: CASSLGLAGTYEQYF
DNA: TGTGCCAGCAGCTTGGGACTAGCGGGAACCTACGAGCAGTACTTC

size: -
J: TRBJ2-7
V: TRBV4-2
D: TRBD2
CDR3: CASSQEKVQRERYEQYF
DNA: TGTGCCAGCAGCCAAGAGAAAGTACAGCGGGAACGCTACGAGCAGTACTTC

size: -
J: TRBJ2-7
V: TRBV5-1
D: TRBD1
CDR3: CASSPGTGDHEQYF
DNA: TGCGCCAGCAGTCCCGGGACAGGGGACCACGAGCAGTACTTC

size: -
J: TRBJ1-4
V: TRBV30
D: TRBD1
CDR3: CALTNPGQGREKLFF
DNA: TGTGCCTTAACCAACCCGGGACAGGGACGTGAAAAACTGTTTTTT

size: -
J: TRBJ1-1
V: TRBV6-6
D: TRBD1
CDR3: CASRKGQSGMNTEAFF
DNA: TGTGCCAGCAGGAAGGGACAGTCTGGAATGAACACTGAAGCTTTCTTT

size: many
J: TRBJ1-6
V: TRBV2
D: -
CDR3: CASLRGSYNSPLHF
DNA: TGTGCCAGCCTGCGAGGGTCCTATAATTCACCCCTCCACTTT

size: few
J: TRBJ1-2
V: TRBV20-1
D: -
CDR3: CSARWGGGYTF
DNA: TGCAGTGCTAGGTGGGGAGGTGGCTACACCTTC

size: -
J: TRBJ1-1
V: TRBV9
D: TRBD1
CDR3: CASSVRGDLNTEAFF
DNA: TGTGCCAGCAGCGTCAGGGGGGATTTGAACACTGAAGCTTTCTTT

size: -
J: TRBJ2-7
V: TRBV19
D: TRBD2
CDR3: CASSTWTSLIYEQYF
DNA: TGTGCCAGTAGTACCTGGACTAGTTTGATCTACGAGCAGTACTTC

size: -
J: TRBJ2-3
V: TRBV9
D: -
CDR3: CASSAGAGTDTQYF
DNA: TGTGCCAGCAGCGCAGGGGCTGGCACAGATACGCAGTATTTT

size: once
J: TRBJ2-4
V: TRBV7-2
D: TRBD2
CDR3: CASSPSLASGIAF
DNA: TGTGCCAGCAGCCCCTCCTTGGCTAGCGGGATAGCCTTC

size: -
J: TRBJ2-2
V: TRBV9
D: -
CDR3: CASSVSSRGDTGELFF
DNA: TGTGCCAGCAGCGTATCTTCCAGGGGCGACACCGGGGAACTGTTTTTT

size: once
J: TRBJ1-2
V: TRBV4-1
D: TRBD1
CDR3: CASSSRQGTNYGYTF
DNA: TGCGCCAGCAGCAGCCGACAGGGAACGAACTATGGCTACACCTTC

size: -
J: TRBJ1-1
V: TRBV4-1
D: -
CDR3: CASSQVGGYGEAFF
DNA: TGCGCCAGCAGCCAAGTGGGAGGCTACGGGGAAGCTTTCTTT

size: few
J: TRBJ2-1
V: TRBV5-1
D: -
CDR3: CASSFGTNYNEQFF
DNA: TGCGCCAGCAGCTTCGGGACAAATTACAATGAGCAGTTCTTC

size: -
J: TRBJ2-6
V: TRBV7-8
D: TRBD1
CDR3: CASSLDDREFGGANVLTF
DNA: TGTGCCAGCAGCTTAGACGACAGGGAATTTGGTGGGGCCAACGTCCTGACTTTC

size: -
J: TRBJ1-2
V: TRBV9
D: -
CDR3: CASSVSQGSGGYTF
DNA: TGTGCCAGCAGCGTATCCCAGGGGTCGGGTGGCTACACCTTC

size: -
J: TRBJ1-2
V: TRBV5-5
D: -
CDR3: CASSLDRSYGYTF
DNA: TGTGCCAGCAGCTTGGACAGGAGCTATGGCTACACCTTC

size: -
J: TRBJ2-7
V: TRBV6-1
D: -
CDR3: CASSAGGSAGSYEQYF
DNA: TGTGCCAGCAGTGCGGGTGGTTCAGCTGGCTCCTACGAGCAGTACTTC

size: -
J: TRBJ1-2
V: TRBV6-5
D: TRBD1
CDR3: CASSQRQGQGYTF
DNA: TGTGCCAGCAGTCAGCGACAGGGTCAAGGCTACACCTTC

size: -
J: TRBJ2-7
V: TRBV4-2
D: TRBD2
CDR3: CASSQAASGDYEQYF
DNA: TGTGCCAGCAGCCAAGCGGCTAGCGGAGACTACGAGCAGTACTTC

size: -
J: TRBJ2-7
V: TRBV13
D: TRBD1
CDR3: CASSFERTGAEQYF
DNA: TGTGCCAGCAGCTTTGAAAGGACAGGTGCCGAGCAGTACTTC

size: few
J: TRBJ2-1
V: TRBV18
D: TRBD2
CDR3: CASSPPSASGRSEQFF
DNA: TGTGCCAGCTCACCACCGTCGGCTAGCGGGAGAAGTGAGCAGTTCTTC

size: -
J: TRBJ1-5
V: TRBV18
D: -
CDR3: CASSDRSNQPQHF
DNA: TGTGCCAGCTCAGACAGGAGCAATCAGCCCCAGCATTTT

size: -
J: TRBJ2-7
V: TRBV18
D: -
CDR3: CASSPVNTPSYEQYF
DNA: TGTGCCAGCTCACCAGTAAACACACCCTCCTACGAGCAGTACTTC

size: -
J: TRBJ2-5
V: TRBV19
D: TRBD1
CDR3: CASRQGAGETQYF
DNA: TGTGCCAGTCGACAGGGGGCGGGGGAGACCCAGTACTTC

size: -
J: TRBJ2-7
V: TRBV7-9
D: TRBD2
CDR3: CSSSSSGGAGGPYEQYF
DNA: TGTTCCAGCAGCTCGTCCGGTGGGGCGGGAGGGCCCTACGAGCAGTACTTC

size: -
J: TRBJ2-1
V: TRBV19
D: TRBD2
CDR3: CASSGTSGGNEQFF
DNA: TGTGCCAGTAGCGGGACTAGCGGGGGGAATGAGCAGTTCTTC

size: -
J: TRBJ2-1
V: TRBV28
D: -
CDR3: CASSGTAYNEQFF
DNA: TGTGCCAGCTCGGGGACTGCCTACAATGAGCAGTTCTTC

size: -
J: TRBJ2-4
V: TRBV7-9
D: -
CDR3: CAIEDWIKNIQYF
DNA: TGTGCCATAGAGGACTGGATTAAAAACATTCAGTACTTC

size: -
J: TRBJ2-3
V: TRBV20-1
D: -
CDR3: CSAKHTDTQYF
DNA: TGCAGTGCCAAGCACACAGATACGCAGTATTTT

size: -
J: TRBJ1-4
V: TRBV19
D: -
CDR3: CASSIAAGVATNEKLFF
DNA: TGTGCCAGTAGTATAGCGGCGGGAGTCGCGACTAATGAAAAACTGTTTTTT

size: -
J: TRBJ2-2
V: TRBV18
D: -
CDR3: CASSPRAAGELFF
DNA: TGTGCCAGCTCACCCAGGGCGGCCGGGGAGCTGTTTTTT

size: -
J: TRBJ1-1
V: TRBV7-3
D: -
CDR3: CASSLWVGGTEAFF
DNA: TGTGCCAGCAGTTTATGGGTCGGGGGCACTGAAGCTTTCTTT

size: -
J: TRBJ2-7
V: TRBV2
D: -
CDR3: CASSETRDITYEQYF
DNA: TGTGCCAGCAGTGAAACCAGGGATATAACCTACGAGCAGTACTTC

size: -
J: TRBJ1-4
V: TRBV10-2
D: -
CDR3: CASSERELVVDEKLFF
DNA: TGCGCCAGCAGTGAGAGGGAGCTGGTGGTGGATGAAAAACTGTTTTTT

size: -
J: TRBJ2-5
V: TRBV4-3
D: TRBD2
CDR3: CASSQNSLSGAETQYF
DNA: TGCGCCAGCAGCCAGAACTCGCTTAGCGGGGCAGAGACCCAGTACTTC